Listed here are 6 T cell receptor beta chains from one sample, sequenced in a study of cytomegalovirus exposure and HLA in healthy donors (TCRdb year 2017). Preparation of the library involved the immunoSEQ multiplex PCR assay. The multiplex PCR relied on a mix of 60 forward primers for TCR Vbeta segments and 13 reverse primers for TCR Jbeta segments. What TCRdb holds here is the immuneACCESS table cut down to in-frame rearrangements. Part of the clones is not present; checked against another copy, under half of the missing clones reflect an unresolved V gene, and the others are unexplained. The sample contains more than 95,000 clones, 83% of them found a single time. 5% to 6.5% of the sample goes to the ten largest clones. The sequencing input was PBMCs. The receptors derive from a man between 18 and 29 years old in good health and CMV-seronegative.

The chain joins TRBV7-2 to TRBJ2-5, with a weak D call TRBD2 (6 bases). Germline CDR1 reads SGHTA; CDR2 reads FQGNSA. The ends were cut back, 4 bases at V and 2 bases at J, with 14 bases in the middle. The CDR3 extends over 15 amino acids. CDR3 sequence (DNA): TGTGCCAGCAGCTGGGGGGTGGGATTTCAAGAGACCCAGTACTTC. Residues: CASSWGVGFQETQYF.

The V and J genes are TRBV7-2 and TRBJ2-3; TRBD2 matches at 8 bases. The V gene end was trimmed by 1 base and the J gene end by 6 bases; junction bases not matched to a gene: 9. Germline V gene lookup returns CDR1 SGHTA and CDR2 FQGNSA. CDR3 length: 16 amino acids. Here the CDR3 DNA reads TGTGCCAGCAGCTTAGGGGTTGCTAGCGGGCGGGATACGCAGTATTTT. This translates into CASSLGVASGRDTQYF. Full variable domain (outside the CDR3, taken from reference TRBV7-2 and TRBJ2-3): GAGVSQSPSNKVTEKGKDVELRCDPISGHTALYWYRQSLGQGLEFLIYFQGNSAPDKSGLPSDRFSAERTGGSVSTLTIQRTQQEDSAVYLCASSLGVASGRDTQYFGPGTRLTVL.

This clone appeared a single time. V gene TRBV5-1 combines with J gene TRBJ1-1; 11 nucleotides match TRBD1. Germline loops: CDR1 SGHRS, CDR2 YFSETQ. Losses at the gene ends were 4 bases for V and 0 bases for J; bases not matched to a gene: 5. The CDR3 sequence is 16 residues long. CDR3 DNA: TGCGCCAGCAGCGTGGGGACAGGGGGAATGAACACTGAAGCTTTCTTT. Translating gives CASSVGTGGMNTEAFF.

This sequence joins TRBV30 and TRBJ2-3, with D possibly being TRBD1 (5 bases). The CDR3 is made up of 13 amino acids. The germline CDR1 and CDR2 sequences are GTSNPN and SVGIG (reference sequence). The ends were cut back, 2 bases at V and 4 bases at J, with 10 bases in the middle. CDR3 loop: CAWSKGAPDTQYF. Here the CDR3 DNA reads TGTGCCTGGAGTAAAGGGGCTCCAGATACGCAGTATTTT.

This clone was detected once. The CDR3 loop reads CASSLEQGFYEQYF. The CDR3 bases are TGTGCCAGCAGCTTAGAACAGGGTTTCTACGAGCAGTACTTC. The chain recombines TRBV11-3 with TRBJ2-7; TRBD1 is a possible D gene (6 bases). V was pared by 0 bases and J by 3 bases, with 9 bases between. The CDR3 contains 14 residues. Germline CDR1 is SGHNT and CDR2 is YENEEA.

The CDR3 region is CASITGSETQYF. Written as DNA, the CDR3 is TGTGCCAGCATAACAGGGTCGGAGACCCAGTACTTC. V gene TRBV6-1 combines with J gene TRBJ2-5, with a tentative D call TRBD1 (6 bases). The V end lost 7 bases, the J end lost 5 bases, and 11 bases lay between the germline ends. The germline V gene has CDR1 MNHNS and CDR2 SASEGT. The CDR3 loop spans 12 amino acids.